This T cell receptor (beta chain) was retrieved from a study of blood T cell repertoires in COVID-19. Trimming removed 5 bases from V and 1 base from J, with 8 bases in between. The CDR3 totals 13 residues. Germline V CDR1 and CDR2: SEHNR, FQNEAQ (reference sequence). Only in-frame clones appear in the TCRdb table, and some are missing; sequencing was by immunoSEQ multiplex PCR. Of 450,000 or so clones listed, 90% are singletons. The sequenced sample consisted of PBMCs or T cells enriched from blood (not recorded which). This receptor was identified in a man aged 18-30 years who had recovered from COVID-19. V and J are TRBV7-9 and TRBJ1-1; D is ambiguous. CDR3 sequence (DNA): TGTGCCAGCAGCCCAACAGAGAACACTGAAGCTTTCTTT. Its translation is CASSPTENTEAFF.